The 25 T cell receptor beta chains presented below share a single source sample, sequenced in a study of blood T cells in healthy people across ages. Together with a sample-barcoded 5' primer, a J-beta primer mix was included in a second PCR lasting about 6 to 11 cycles. TCRdb processed the 5' RACE reads anew with MiXCR; each CDR3 protein has one entry. This table has 1.5 million to 2 million distinct CDR3 sequences, roughly 27% appearing once. The sample taken for sequencing was blood. The receptors here all came from a woman in her twenties or thirties in good health.

This clonotype has just a few counts. This chain uses TRBV28 with TRBJ1-2; the D is unclear. Trimming pared 2 bases from V and 4 bases from J, leaving 5 bases between. The CDR3 is made up of 12 amino acids. Germline CDR1 and CDR2: MDHEN and SYDVKM. Written as DNA, the CDR3 is TGTGCCAGCAGTTTACAGGCCTATGGCTACACCTTC. Amino acids: CASSLQAYGYTF.

This chain links TRBV9 with TRBJ2-2, with D unclear. The CDR3 is 13 residues long. The germline V gene encodes CDR1 SGDLS and CDR2 YYNGEE. V dropped 4 bases and J dropped 4 bases, with 8 bases sitting between them. CDR3 in amino acids: CASSPPGTGELFF. The CDR3 DNA is TGTGCCAGCAGCCCCCCCGGCACCGGGGAGCTGTTTTTT.

On this clonotype: A read error may explain this, as a much larger clone is one base away. The chain has TRBV10-1 and TRBJ2-7, with TRBD2 as a possible D gene (6 bases). CDR1 is WNHNN and CDR2 is SYGVQD in the germline V gene (reference sequence). This CDR3 region has 14 residues. The V end lost 10 bases, the J end lost 6 bases, and 22 bases lay between the germline ends. The CDR3: CANSRDFSTTEQYF. The DNA of the CDR3 is TGCGCCAACAGCAGGGACTTCTCAACCACCGAGCAGTACTTC.

The chain is built from TRBV4-1 and TRBJ2-5; TRBD2 aligns across 12 bases. Germline CDR1 and CDR2: MGHRA and YSYEKL. Losses at the gene ends were 4 bases for V and 5 bases for J; bases not matched to a gene: 8. CDR3 length: 16 residues. CDR3 amino acids: CASSRSSGGVSETQYF. CDR3 bases: TGCGCCAGCAGCCGTTCTAGCGGGGGGGTGTCGGAGACCCAGTACTTC.

The V and J genes are TRBV12-3 or TRBV12-4 and TRBJ1-4, with a weak D call TRBD1 (6 bases). Trimming took off 8 bases at V and 8 bases at J, with 27 bases between the two ends. The CDR3 runs 17 residues. The DNA for the CDR3 is TGTGCCAGCGCCCTCGGTCCGGGGGGCAGTTTCAGGGAAAAACTGTTTTTT. It yields the protein CASALGPGGSFREKLFF.

The chain combines TRBV2 with TRBJ2-1; D not certain. This CDR3 has 15 residues. With 10 bases removed from V and 1 base from J, the gap between germline ends came to 17 bases. CDR1 SNHLY and CDR2 FYNNEI come from the germline V gene. The CDR3 nucleotides are TGTGCCACCGCCGGGTCAACGAGGTCCTACAATGAGCAGTTCTTC. It yields the protein CATAGSTRSYNEQFF.

Turning to this clonotype: With a much larger clone just one base away, this may be a read error. CDR3 in amino acids: CATMTGQETQYF. The CDR3, as DNA: TGTGCCACTATGACAGGCCAAGAGACCCAGTACTTC. The chain carries TRBV10-3 and TRBJ2-5; D may be TRBD1 (6 bases). This CDR3 is 12 amino acids long. Germline CDR1 ENHRY, CDR2 SYGVKD. Between the trimmed V and J ends, which lost 10 bases and 1 base, there was a span of 10 bases.

The chain has TRBV5-1 and TRBJ1-1; D remains ambiguous. The V and J ends lost 7 bases and 0 bases respectively, with 13 bases between them. CDR3 size: 14 residues. The germline V gene encodes CDR1 SGHRS and CDR2 YFSETQ. CDR3 DNA sequence: TGCGCCAGCTTAGACGGGGTCATGAACACTGAAGCTTTCTTT. Translated: CASLDGVMNTEAFF.

Turning to this clonotype: A much larger clone lies one base from this, so it may be a read error. The chain employs TRBV7-2 and TRBJ2-1; D is perhaps TRBD1 (7 bases). V was trimmed by 1 base and J by 6 bases, leaving 22 bases between them. There are 18 residues in the CDR3. The germline gives CDR1 SGHTA, CDR2 FQGNSA. CDR3 residues: CASSLGPGGNSFPNEQFF. As DNA, the CDR3 is TGTGCCAGCAGCTTAGGGCCAGGGGGGAATAGCTTTCCCAATGAGCAGTTCTTC.

The V and J genes are TRBV6-5 and TRBJ1-1; 8 bases line up with TRBD1. This CDR3 has 15 amino acids. V gave up 6 bases and J gave up 3 bases; unmatched junction bases: 9. Germline lookup yields CDR1 MNHEY and CDR2 SVGAGI. Written as DNA, the CDR3 is TGTGCCAGCAGGGCAGGGGGCGATCGGGACACTGAAGCTTTCTTT. Protein: CASRAGGDRDTEAFF.

The chain couples TRBV29-1 to TRBJ2-3; 15 bases align to TRBD2. In germline, CDR1 is SQVTM, CDR2 ANQGSEA. CDR3 length: 18 amino acids. J was trimmed by 0 bases and V by 6 bases; bases with no gene match: 10. The CDR3 protein is CSVRGLAGGNTSTDTQYF. CDR3 in DNA: TGCAGCGTCCGGGGACTAGCGGGAGGTAATACTAGCACAGATACGCAGTATTTT.

This clonotype was observed at least ten times. This chain links TRBV27 with TRBJ2-5; 8 positions agree with TRBD2. CDR1 is MNHEY and CDR2 is SMNVEV in the germline V gene (reference sequence). Losses at the gene ends were 3 bases for V and 5 bases for J; bases not matched to a gene: 8. The CDR3 extends over 15 amino acids. CDR3 residues: CASSFEGTRWETQYF. CDR3 nucleotides: TGTGCCAGCAGTTTTGAAGGGACTAGGTGGGAGACCCAGTACTTC.

This clonotype was detected a few times. The chain employs TRBV14 and TRBJ2-1; the match to TRBD2 covers 9 bases. V was pared by 2 bases and J by 3 bases, with 5 bases of the junction left unmatched. CDR3 length equals 16 residues. Germline V CDR1 and CDR2: SGHDN, FVKESK. CDR3 in amino acids: CASSQTSGFLYNEQFF. Here the CDR3 DNA reads TGTGCCAGCAGCCAAACTAGCGGGTTCCTCTACAATGAGCAGTTCTTC. The full variable domain, rest sourced from reference TRBV14 and TRBJ2-1, is EAGVTQFPSHSVIEKGQTVTLRCDPISGHDNLYWYRRVMGKEIKFLLHFVKESKQDESGMPNNRFLAERTGGTYSTLKVQPAELEDSGVYFCASSQTSGFLYNEQFFGPGTRLTVL.

Only a few counts were recorded for this clonotype. The junction and the germline gene differ at one end; a read error may be behind it. The gene calls are TRBV7-2 and TRBJ2-3; no clear D. This CDR3 has 13 residues. Germline V gives CDR1 SGHTA, CDR2 FQGNSA. CDR3 bases: TGTGCCAGCAGCTTAGAATGGGCAGATGCGCAGTATTTT. Translating gives CASSLEWADAQYF.

Note on this clonotype: A junction boundary mismatches the germline segment, possibly from a read error. This chain connects TRBV12-3 or TRBV12-4 to TRBJ2-3; 7 nucleotides align to TRBD2. The CDR3 sequence is 17 residues long. The CDR3 protein is CASSPRRGGASTDAQYF. For the CDR3, the DNA is TGTGCCAGCAGTCCCCGTAGGGGAGGGGCTAGCACAGATGCGCAGTATTTT.

This clonotype was detected ten times or more. Here the CDR3 DNA reads TGCAGTGCTAGACCGCGACAGGAGCATGGCTACACCTTC. Amino acids: CSARPRQEHGYTF. J is TRBJ1-2 and V is TRBV20-1, with D perhaps TRBD1 (6 bases). Germline-derived CDR1 and CDR2 are DFQATT and SNEGSKA (reference sequence). V shed 2 bases and J shed 6 bases, with 13 bases lying between them. The CDR3 sequence is 13 residues long.

This clonotype was counted many times. The chain links TRBV20-1 to TRBJ2-1; 8 bases line up with TRBD1. V dropped 0 bases and J dropped 10; count of bases not matched to a gene: 8. The germline gives CDR1 DFQATT, CDR2 SNEGSKA (reference sequence). This CDR3 spans 14 amino acids. The chain's CDR3 is CSARDAGGPVEQFF. In DNA form, the CDR3 reads TGCAGTGCTAGAGATGCAGGGGGCCCGGTGGAGCAGTTCTTC.

This clonotype has a single count. Possible read error: a much larger clone is one base away. This chain joins TRBV4-3 and TRBJ2-6; no clear D. CDR3 length: 16 residues. CDR1 and CDR2 from the germline V gene are LGHNA and YSLEER. CDR3 residues: CTSSQDSASGANVLTF. The CDR3 nucleotides are TGCACCAGCAGCCAAGATTCGGCCTCTGGGGCCAACGTCCTGACTTTC.

This chain joins TRBV5-5 and TRBJ2-3; 8 bases line up with TRBD2. This CDR3 has 14 amino acids. J lost 6 bases, V lost 0 bases, and 3 bases had no gene match. Germline CDR1 and CDR2: SGHKS and YYEKEE (reference sequence). This CDR3 reads CASSLGRTSDTQYF. Written as DNA, the CDR3 is TGTGCCAGCAGCTTGGGTAGGACTAGCGATACGCAGTATTTT.

V and J are TRBV9 and TRBJ1-3; D is perhaps TRBD1 (5 bases). This CDR3 has 15 amino acids. Germline values: CDR1 SGDLS, CDR2 YYNGEE. The V and J ends lost 4 bases and 7 bases respectively, with 18 bases between them. CDR3 nucleotide sequence: TGTGCCAGCAGCCCTTCTTGGGGGGGACGCAACACCATATATTTT. Translation gives CASSPSWGGRNTIYF.

This chain joins TRBV4-1 and TRBJ2-3; TRBD2 matches 11 bases. CDR3 length equals 19 residues. Germline assignment: CDR1 MGHRA and CDR2 YSYEKL. The V and J ends lost 3 bases and 0 bases, in that order; junction bases with no gene match: 11. CDR3 sequence reads: CASSHATSGGPSSTDTQYF. DNA of the CDR3: TGCGCCAGCAGCCATGCTACTAGCGGGGGACCCTCTAGCACAGATACGCAGTATTTT.

This chain uses TRBV28 with TRBJ2-2, with no clear D. CDR3 length: 16 residues. Germline V gene sequence: CDR1 MDHEN, CDR2 SYDVKM. V was trimmed by 4 bases and J by 2 bases, leaving 14 bases between them. The CDR3 protein is CASSSPSGANTGELFF. The CDR3 region has the DNA TGTGCCAGCAGTTCTCCGAGTGGAGCCAACACCGGGGAGCTGTTTTTT.

The gene calls are TRBV2 and TRBJ1-6, with 8 bases matching TRBD1. In germline, CDR1 is SNHLY, CDR2 FYNNEI. This CDR3 is 16 amino acids long. The junction had 10 bases not matched to a gene; V was cut back by 6 bases and J by 6 bases. In DNA form, the CDR3 reads TGTGCCAGCAGCATAAGTGGACAGGGTCTTAATTCACCCCTCCACTTT. The encoded protein is CASSISGQGLNSPLHF.

This clonotype was observed a few times. The chain is built from TRBV9 and TRBJ2-3; 11 bases map to TRBD2. Trimming took 0 bases from V and 4 from J; bases not matched to a gene: 4. CDR3 length: 16 amino acids. Per the germline V gene, CDR1 is SGDLS and CDR2 is YYNGEE. CDR3 sequence: CASSVVTSGSPDTQYF. CDR3 coding DNA: TGTGCCAGCAGCGTAGTAACTAGCGGGAGCCCAGATACGCAGTATTTT.

This clonotype was seen repeatedly, ten times or more. The chain employs TRBV10-3 and TRBJ2-7; D possibly corresponds to TRBD2 (7 bases). Germline V gene lookup returns CDR1 ENHRY and CDR2 SYGVKD. Trimming shortened V by 3 bases and J by 0 bases, and 12 bases separated the two germline ends. This CDR3 has 15 residues. Here the CDR3 reads CAISDEGGSSYEQYF. CDR3 sequence (DNA): TGTGCCATCAGTGACGAGGGGGGGTCCTCCTACGAGCAGTACTTC.